The clone carrying this T cell receptor beta chain was seen many times. The CDR3 covers 15 residues. With V trimmed by 4 bases and J by 4 bases, 5 bases remained unmatched. Germline V gene sequence: CDR1 MNHEY, CDR2 SVGEGT. TCRdb redid the calling of the 5' RACE reads with MiXCR, one entry per CDR3 protein. The data contain about 370,000 distinct CDR3 sequences, 11% of them singletons. This specimen comes from a study of T cells after yellow fever vaccination. The clonotype comes from a man aged 18 to 30 who received the YFV17D yellow fever vaccine. The rearrangement uses TRBV6-2 or TRBV6-3 and TRBJ2-3, with 10 bases identical to TRBD2. Material: PBMCs, obtained on the day of the first yellow fever vaccination. CDR3 in DNA: TGTGCCAGCAGTTCTCTCCTAGCGGGGGCAGATACGCAGTATTTT. Amino acid sequence: CASSSLLAGADTQYF.